Below, 16 T cell receptor beta chains from the same sample are listed, as sequenced in a study of cytomegalovirus exposure and HLA in healthy donors. PCR was performed using 60 Vbeta and 13 Jbeta primers. Sequencing used immunoSEQ multiplex PCR; TCRdb keeps in-frame clones, though not all of them. The data contain over 110,000 clones, under 90% of them singletons. The specimen was PBMCs. The receptor source for this set is a male donor in good health and CMV-seronegative.

The genes are TRBV7-2 and TRBJ2-7; D is perhaps TRBD1 (6 bases). Germline V gives CDR1 SGHTA, CDR2 FQGNSA. This CDR3 is built from 15 residues. V shed 4 bases and J shed 4 bases, with 17 bases lying between them. CDR3: CASSYLGQNNYEQYF. CDR3 nucleotides: TGTGCCAGCAGCTATCTAGGACAGAACAATTACGAGCAGTACTTC.

The V and J genes are TRBV7-2 and TRBJ2-3, with a possible D match to TRBD1 (6 bases). CDR1 is SGHTA, CDR2 FQGNSA, per germline. The germline V and J ends were trimmed by 8 bases and 2 bases, with 11 bases remaining between them. This CDR3 region has 13 residues. The CDR3 DNA sequence: TGTGCCAGCGACCCAGGGGACACAGATACGCAGTATTTT. Amino acids: CASDPGDTDTQYF.

The chain joins TRBV5-4 to TRBJ1-1; a possible D gene is TRBD1 (5 bases). The CDR3 runs to 13 residues. V lost 9 bases and J 1 base, leaving 13 bases between the germline ends. Germline assignment: CDR1 SGHNT and CDR2 YYREEE (reference sequence). CDR3 in DNA: TGTGCCAACAAAGGGGAAGGGAACACTGAAGCTTTCTTT. Its translation: CANKGEGNTEAFF.

The chain uses TRBV4-3 and TRBJ2-3; unclear D gene. CDR1 is LGHNA and CDR2 is YSLEER in the germline V gene. There are 15 residues in the CDR3. The V and J ends lost 1 base and 3 bases respectively, with 11 bases between them. CDR3 region: CASSQGLGGTDTQYF. In DNA form, the CDR3 reads TGCGCCAGCAGCCAAGGGCTAGGTGGGACAGATACGCAGTATTTT.

The chain is built from TRBV7-6 and TRBJ1-5, with D tentatively TRBD1 (6 bases). V was cut by 1 base and J by 2 bases, with 9 bases left in between. The CDR3 totals 15 residues. In germline, CDR1 is SGHVS, CDR2 FNYEAQ. The CDR3 loop reads CASSLESGGNQPQHF. Written as DNA, the CDR3 is TGTGCCAGCAGCTTAGAGTCAGGGGGCAATCAGCCCCAGCATTTT.

The gene calls are TRBV9 and TRBJ2-1; D possibly corresponds to TRBD1 (6 bases). V lost 4 bases, J lost 3 bases, and 8 bases lay in between. Germline CDR1 SGDLS, CDR2 YYNGEE. The CDR3 has 13 residues. For the CDR3, the DNA is TGTGCCAGCAGCCGGACAGACTACAATGAGCAGTTCTTC. It translates to CASSRTDYNEQFF.

The genes are TRBV4-1 and TRBJ2-7; 7 bases match TRBD1. Per the germline V gene, CDR1 is MGHRA and CDR2 is YSYEKL. This CDR3 has 13 amino acids. J lost 6 bases, V lost 4 bases, and 6 bases had no gene match. CDR3 nucleotide sequence: TGCGCCAGCAGCCGCCCCGACAGGGTCGAGCAGTACTTC. Amino acid sequence: CASSRPDRVEQYF.

The CDR3 protein is CASSQVETGVGYTF. CDR3 coding DNA: TGCGCCAGCAGCCAAGTCGAGACAGGAGTTGGCTACACCTTC. The chain couples TRBV4-3 to TRBJ1-2; D possibly corresponds to TRBD1 (6 bases). Germline V gene lookup returns CDR1 LGHNA and CDR2 YSLEER. CDR3 length: 14 residues. The V end was cut by 1 base, the J end by 7 bases, with 13 bases between.

This chain uses TRBV27 with TRBJ2-2, with 9 bases aligning to TRBD2. V gave up 2 bases and J gave up 4 bases; unmatched junction bases: 8. In germline, CDR1 is MNHEY, CDR2 SMNVEV (reference sequence). The CDR3 is 17 amino acids. CDR3 sequence: CASSLSIAGAATGELFF. Written as DNA, the CDR3 is TGTGCCAGCAGTTTAAGTATAGCGGGAGCGGCCACCGGGGAGCTGTTTTTT.

The chain carries TRBV10-3 and TRBJ1-1; 7 positions match TRBD1. The junction had 11 bases not matched to a gene; V was cut back by 2 bases and J by 5 bases. The CDR3 runs to 16 residues. The germline gives CDR1 ENHRY, CDR2 SYGVKD. CDR3 region: CAISEVDDRVETEAFF. For the CDR3, the DNA is TGTGCCATCAGTGAGGTAGATGACAGGGTAGAAACTGAAGCTTTCTTT.

This chain joins TRBV5-6 and TRBJ2-7; 7 positions agree with TRBD1. The CDR3 consists of 16 residues. V was pared by 4 bases and J by 3 bases, with 13 bases of the junction left unmatched. Germline CDR1 SGHDT, CDR2 YYEEEE. This CDR3 reads CASSEMNRGPNYEQYF. CDR3 DNA sequence: TGTGCCAGCAGCGAAATGAACAGGGGACCTAACTACGAGCAGTACTTC.

V and J are TRBV5-1 and TRBJ2-1; TRBD2 might be the D (7 bases). The germline V and J ends were trimmed by 4 bases and 4 bases, with 21 bases remaining between them. The CDR3 covers 17 residues. Looked up from germline, CDR1 is SGHRS and CDR2 is YFSETQ. The CDR3, as DNA: TGCGCCAGCAGCCCCGGTTGGGGGGGCCCCTCTTACAATGAGCAGTTCTTC. Translated, it gives CASSPGWGGPSYNEQFF.

This clone was found once. This sequence joins TRBV6-1 and TRBJ1-5; the match to TRBD1 covers 7 bases. The CDR3 has 15 amino acids. Per germline, CDR1 MNHNS and CDR2 SASEGT. After removal of 5 bases from V and 0 bases from J, the junction contained 4 bases not matched to a gene. Here the CDR3 reads CASSRQGYSNQPQHF. The CDR3 DNA reads as TGTGCCAGCAGTAGACAGGGATATAGCAATCAGCCCCAGCATTTT.

J is TRBJ2-1 and V is TRBV9; 11 nucleotides line up with TRBD2. Germline loops: CDR1 SGDLS, CDR2 YYNGEE. There are 16 residues in the CDR3. Germline trimming cut 4 bases from V and 3 bases from J; bases unmatched to any gene: 6. Written as DNA, the CDR3 is TGTGCCAGCAGCAAGGGACTAGCGGAAAACTACAATGAGCAGTTCTTC. Translating gives CASSKGLAENYNEQFF.

J is TRBJ1-5 and V is TRBV6-1, with 9 bases that match TRBD1. This CDR3 is built from 16 residues. CDR1 and CDR2 (germline): MNHNS, SASEGT. Trimming cost V 4 bases and J 5 bases; bases outside gene matches: 9. The CDR3 sequence is CASSAQLTGGDQPQHF. The CDR3 DNA reads TGTGCCAGCAGTGCGCAACTAACAGGGGGCGATCAGCCCCAGCATTTT.

This chain connects TRBV4-3 to TRBJ2-7, with TRBD1 identical over 8 bases. Losses at the gene ends were 1 base for V and 3 bases for J; bases not matched to a gene: 17. The CDR3 totals 19 residues. Germline assignment: CDR1 LGHNA and CDR2 YSLEER. CDR3 residues: CASSQVWGLVRDRSYEQYF. The CDR3 DNA is TGCGCCAGCAGCCAAGTTTGGGGGCTGGTCCGGGACAGGAGCTACGAGCAGTACTTC.